This T cell receptor beta chain was captured by sequencing in a study of blood T cell repertoires in COVID-19. Study-level background: The United States, Italy and Spain supplied acute and convalescent COVID-19 samples. The cDNA or gDNA used as material had been derived from T cells, B-cell-depleted T cells, or PBMCs.

This CDR3 contains 13 residues. Trimming pared 7 bases from V and 6 bases from J, leaving 15 bases between. Per germline, CDR1 MNHEY and CDR2 SVGAGI. Under the authors' procedure: Estimation of nucleated cell counts was performed using reference gene primer amplification. Here immunoSEQ multiplex PCR was the method, and the copy in TCRdb shows in-frame clones only, minus some. V and J calls plus clone size are reproduced from that table; the DNA served to infer D and trimming. Of approximately 140,000 clones listed, more than 80% are singletons. The source material was peripheral blood. The origin of this receptor is a human donor with acute or convalescent COVID-19. The donor label of this sample is uncertain. The chain is built from TRBV6-5 and TRBJ1-1, with D maybe TRBD1 (5 bases). CDR3 DNA sequence: TGTGCCAGCATTCCTAGAGGAGGGGCTGAAGCTTTCTTT. It yields the protein CASIPRGGAEAFF.